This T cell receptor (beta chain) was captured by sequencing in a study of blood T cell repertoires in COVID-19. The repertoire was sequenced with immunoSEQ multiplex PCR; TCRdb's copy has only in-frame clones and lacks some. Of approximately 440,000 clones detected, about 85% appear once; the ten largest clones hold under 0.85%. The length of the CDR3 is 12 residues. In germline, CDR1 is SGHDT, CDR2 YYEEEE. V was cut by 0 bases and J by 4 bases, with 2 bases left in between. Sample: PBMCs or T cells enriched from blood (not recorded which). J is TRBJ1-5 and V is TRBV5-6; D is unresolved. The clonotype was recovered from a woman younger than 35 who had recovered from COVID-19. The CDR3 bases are TGTGCCAGCAGCTTGGCAAATCAGCCCCAGCATTTT. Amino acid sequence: CASSLANQPQHF.